This T cell receptor (beta chain) was recovered during a study of shared clonotypes between healthy human individuals. This CDR3 is 14 amino acids long. V lost 5 bases to trimming and J lost 7 bases, with 17 bases between them. Germline CDR1 reads LNHNV; CDR2 reads YYDKDF (reference sequence). TCRdb's copy holds only in-frame clones and misses some; the assay was immunoSEQ multiplex PCR. This sample carries about 600,000 clones, less than 97% of them seen once, and the ten largest clones take 0.1% to 0.11%. Naive CD8 cells lacked CD45RO and underwent positive selection for CCR7, leaving out terminally differentiated effector memory CD45RA+ cells.

Sequenced material: naive CD8+ T cells sorted from blood. The chain couples TRBV15 to TRBJ1-2, with D possibly TRBD1 on 6 matching bases. The TCR sequence derives from a woman in her 30s in good health. The chain's CDR3 is CATSGRRGASGYTF. The CDR3 DNA reads TGTGCCACCAGCGGACGGCGGGGGGCATCTGGCTACACCTTC.